This T cell receptor beta chain was observed in a study of STAT3 mutations in large granular lymphocyte leukemia. On this clone: Antigen unknown.

The CDR3 has 16 residues. V was shortened by 5 bases and J by 10 bases, with 22 bases between the two germline ends. The V gene's germline CDR1 is SGHRS and CDR2 YFSETQ. Points from the study as a whole: At least one immunodominant TCR beta clonotype appeared in every T-cell large granular lymphocyte leukemia patient.

Using immunoSEQ multiplex PCR, the repertoire was profiled, and TCRdb retains in-frame clones only, with some absent. The sample shows some 4,000 clones, roughly 82% of them seen only once. The material sequenced was peripheral blood mononuclear cells. This chain uses TRBV5-1 with TRBJ1-6, with TRBD1 as a possible D gene (6 bases). This TCR came from a boy between 10 and 17 years old with T-cell large granular lymphocyte leukemia. Some clones in this sample may be carry-over from other donors' samples. The chain's CDR3 is CASSPEPGVPGSPLHF. DNA of the CDR3: TGCGCCAGCAGTCCCGAACCAGGGGTCCCAGGGTCACCCCTCCACTTT.